The 4 T cell receptor beta chains below were found in one sample sequenced in a study of ipilimumab plus nivolumab after autologous stem cell transplantation. Profiling relied on immunoSEQ multiplex PCR, and the TCRdb table lists in-frame clones only, not all of them. The data contain 17,000 or so clones, over 60% of them seen just once; the ten biggest clones take up around 20%. The source was PBMCs, collected in a trial of ipilimumab plus nivolumab as post-transplant consolidation. Receptors originate from a male donor with diffuse large B-cell lymphoma.

The genes are TRBV5-1 and TRBJ1-1, with 9 nucleotides matching TRBD1. Germline CDR1 is SGHRS and CDR2 is YFSETQ. This CDR3 has 14 amino acids. V was clipped by 4 bases and J by 4 bases; unmatched bases: 5. The CDR3: CASSRDRVSTEAFF. CDR3 sequence (DNA): TGCGCCAGCAGCAGGGACAGGGTGTCCACTGAAGCTTTCTTT.

This clone was observed many times. The V gene is TRBV5-5, the J gene TRBJ1-5; D is ambiguous. Trimming cost V 3 bases and J 0 bases, with 10 bases left between them. Per germline, CDR1 SGHKS and CDR2 YYEKEE (reference sequence). This CDR3 comprises 15 residues. CDR3 region: CASSYYGDSNQPQHF. The CDR3 DNA sequence: TGTGCCAGCAGCTATTATGGGGATAGCAATCAGCCCCAGCATTTT. Based on the CDR3 plus reference TRBV5-5 and TRBJ1-5, the full variable domain is DAGVTQSPTHLIKTRGQQVTLRCSPISGHKSVSWYQQVLGQGPQFIFQYYEKEERGRGNFPDRFSARQFPNYSSELNVNALLLGDSALYLCASSYYGDSNQPQHFGDGTRLSIL.

This chain uses TRBV18 with TRBJ1-1, with D unresolved. The CDR3 covers 14 residues. Germline CDR1 and CDR2: KGHSH and LQKENI. Trimming stripped 8 bases from V and 0 bases from J, with 13 bases between. The CDR3 reads CASPTAEMNTEAFF. CDR3 coding DNA: TGTGCCAGCCCCACGGCAGAGATGAACACTGAAGCTTTCTTT. Drawing the rest from reference TRBV18 and TRBJ1-1, the complete variable domain is NAGVMQNPRHLVRRRGQEARLRCSPMKGHSHVYWYRQLPEEGLKFMVYLQKENIIDESGMPKERFSAEFPKEGPSILRIQQVVRGDSAAYFCASPTAEMNTEAFFGQGTRLTVV.

The rearrangement uses TRBV6-5 and TRBJ2-7; 10 bases are shared with TRBD1. The germline V gene encodes CDR1 MNHEY and CDR2 SVGAGI. The CDR3 extends over 15 amino acids. The ends lost 0 bases at V and 3 bases at J; junction bases unmatched: 2. CDR3 sequence reads: CASSYSGTGDYEQYF. The CDR3 nucleotides read TGTGCCAGCAGTTACTCCGGGACAGGGGACTACGAGCAGTACTTC.